This TCR beta chain stems from a study of T-cell reconstitution after alpha-beta-depleted transplantation in children. A library of TCRbeta sequences, prepared with unique molecular identifiers, was generated. TCRdb reprocessed the PCR reads with MiXCR, giving one entry per CDR3 protein. In the table there are just over 200,000 distinct CDR3 sequences, about 8.4% of which are singletons. CDR3 length equals 17 residues. The V and J ends lost 0 bases and 3 bases respectively, with 17 bases between them. Germline CDR1 and CDR2: DFQATT and SNEGSKA (reference sequence). A few counts support this clonotype.

This rearrangement joins TRBV20-1 to TRBJ2-2; D tentatively reads TRBD1 or TRBD2 (7 bases each). The TCR was taken from a male patient between 2 and 15 years old who had a stem cell transplant for acute myeloid leukemia, so the T cells may come from the graft donor. This material consisted of PBMCs, mostly from graft donor cells, taken 360 days after TCRalphabeta/CD19-depleted stem cell transplant. The CDR3 sequence: CSARDTGRGQDTGELFF. The DNA for the CDR3 is TGCAGTGCTAGAGATACGGGGAGGGGGCAGGACACCGGGGAGCTGTTTTTT.